These T cell receptor beta chains were read from a single sample in a study of blood T cell repertoires in COVID-19. Method: immunoSEQ multiplex PCR; TCRdb's copy keeps in-frame clones and lacks some. The sample holds hundreds of thousands of clones, about 90% seen once. The sample was peripheral blood. Every receptor here comes from a man in his late teens or twenties with active or convalescent COVID-19. CDR3s include the opening cysteine and the closing phenylalanine or tryptophan. The D gene is left open where the match is weak. Clone size is not always given. Where it is, it says once, few, many or a class for expanded clones.

clone_size	v_call	j_call	d_call	cdr3_nt	cdr3_aa
NA	TRBV7-8	TRBJ2-7	NA	TGTGCCAGCAGCTTGAACCAGGGATACGAGCAGTACTTC	CASSLNQGYEQYF
NA	TRBV11-2	TRBJ1-2	NA	TGTGCCAGCAGCACCAGACAATATGGCTACACCTTC	CASSTRQYGYTF
many	TRBV7-2	TRBJ2-1	TRBD2	TGTGCCAGCAGCTTGTGGGGGGGTCACAATGAGCAGTTCTTC	CASSLWGGHNEQFF
NA	TRBV6-6	TRBJ2-2	TRBD2	TGTGCCAGCAGTCAGGCCCACTTACTAGCGGGATACACCGGGGAGCTGTTTTTT	CASSQAHLLAGYTGELFF
NA	TRBV27	TRBJ2-1	NA	TGTGCCAGCAGTTTACCGGGGGGCCACAATGAGCAGTTCTTC	CASSLPGGHNEQFF
NA	TRBV7-2	TRBJ1-2	NA	TGTGCCAGCAGCTTATCTTTCTACAGGGATGGCTACACCTTC	CASSLSFYRDGYTF
once	TRBV7-2	TRBJ2-7	TRBD1	TGTGCCAGCAACCGCGACAGGGACCCCTACGAGCAGTACTTC	CASNRDRDPYEQYF
NA	TRBV7-2	TRBJ2-5	TRBD2	TGTGCCAGCAGCGATAAGTCACTAGCGGAGACCCAGTACTTC	CASSDKSLAETQYF
NA	TRBV5-1	TRBJ2-7	NA	TGCGCCAGCAGCTTGTACGGCAGGTCCTACGAGCAGTACTTC	CASSLYGRSYEQYF
NA	TRBV23-1	TRBJ2-3	TRBD1	TGCGCCAGCACAAGGGGGCACCACACAGATACGCAGTATTTT	CASTRGHHTDTQYF
NA	TRBV6-6	TRBJ1-5	NA	TGTGCCAGCAGACTAGGCGGGTTTAGCAATCAGCCCCAGCATTTT	CASRLGGFSNQPQHF
NA	TRBV19	TRBJ2-2	NA	TGTGCCAGTAGTATAGATGAGGCCGTAGATTTTAACGGGGAGCTGTTTTTT	CASSIDEAVDFNGELFF